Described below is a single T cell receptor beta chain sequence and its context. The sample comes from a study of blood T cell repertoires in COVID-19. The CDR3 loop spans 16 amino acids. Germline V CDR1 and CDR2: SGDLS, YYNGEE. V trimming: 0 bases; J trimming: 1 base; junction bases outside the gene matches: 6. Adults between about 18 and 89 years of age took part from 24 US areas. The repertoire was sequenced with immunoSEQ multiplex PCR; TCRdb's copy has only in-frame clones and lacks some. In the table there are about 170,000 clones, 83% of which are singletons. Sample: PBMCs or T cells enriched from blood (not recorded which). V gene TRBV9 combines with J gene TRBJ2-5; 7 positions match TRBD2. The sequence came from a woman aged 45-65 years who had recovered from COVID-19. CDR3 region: CASSVEASGPQETQYF. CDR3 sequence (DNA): TGTGCCAGCAGCGTAGAGGCTAGCGGCCCCCAAGAGACCCAGTACTTC.